The rows below give T cell receptor beta chains drawn from one sample of a study of blood T cell repertoires in COVID-19. Sequencing was performed with immunoSEQ multiplex PCR; in TCRdb, only in-frame clones are kept and a portion is missing. The sample contains 250,000 to 300,000 clones, 80% to 90% of which appear only once. The sequenced sample consisted of PBMCs or T cells enriched from blood (not recorded which). The receptors come from a man between 35 and 55 years old who had recovered from COVID-19. Both conserved end residues are part of each CDR3. Each record gives: clone size, V gene, D gene, J gene, CDR3 DNA, CDR3 protein. D genes are given only for firm matches. A clone size is listed for some rows: how often the clone was seen (once, few, many), or a class if it is expanded.

clone size: -
V gene: TRBV9
D gene: TRBD2
J gene: TRBJ2-3
CDR3 DNA: TGTGCCAGCAGCGCTGTAGCGGGGGGGTCAGATACGCAGTATTTT
CDR3 protein: CASSAVAGGSDTQYF

clone size: -
V gene: TRBV30
D gene: TRBD1
J gene: TRBJ1-2
CDR3 DNA: TGTGCCTGGACAACAGGGGAAGTACGTGGCTACACCTTC
CDR3 protein: CAWTTGEVRGYTF

clone size: -
V gene: TRBV29-1
D gene: TRBD1
J gene: TRBJ1-2
CDR3 DNA: TGCAGCGTAGGGACAGGGGGTAACTATGGCTACACCTTC
CDR3 protein: CSVGTGGNYGYTF

clone size: -
V gene: TRBV18
D gene: TRBD1
J gene: TRBJ1-6
CDR3 DNA: TGTGCCAGCTCACTACAACGGACAGGGCTCATTGATTCACCCCTCCACTTT
CDR3 protein: CASSLQRTGLIDSPLHF

clone size: -
V gene: TRBV20-1
D gene: -
J gene: TRBJ1-1
CDR3 DNA: TGCAGTGCTAGTGCGGGGAACACTGAAGCTTTCTTT
CDR3 protein: CSASAGNTEAFF

clone size: -
V gene: TRBV2
D gene: TRBD2
J gene: TRBJ2-5
CDR3 DNA: TGTGCCAGCAGTGCCGGGACTAGCACGGAGACCCAGTACTTC
CDR3 protein: CASSAGTSTETQYF

clone size: once
V gene: TRBV4-1
D gene: -
J gene: TRBJ2-5
CDR3 DNA: TGCGCCAGCAGCCACTTGGGGGGGACAGGCCCCAGGGGAGAGACCCAGTACTTC
CDR3 protein: CASSHLGGTGPRGETQYF

clone size: -
V gene: TRBV21-1
D gene: -
J gene: TRBJ1-1
CDR3 DNA: TGTGCCAGCAGCAAAAGTTCTATTGGGGGGGACACTGAAGCTTTCTTT
CDR3 protein: CASSKSSIGGDTEAFF

clone size: -
V gene: TRBV19
D gene: -
J gene: TRBJ2-3
CDR3 DNA: TGTGCCAGTAGTATAATGGCGGGGGATACGCAGTATTTT
CDR3 protein: CASSIMAGDTQYF

clone size: -
V gene: TRBV5-1
D gene: -
J gene: TRBJ2-7
CDR3 DNA: TGCGCCAGCAGCTTGGAAGGACAGATCTACGAGCAGTACTTC
CDR3 protein: CASSLEGQIYEQYF

clone size: -
V gene: TRBV7-2
D gene: TRBD2
J gene: TRBJ2-5
CDR3 DNA: TGTGCCAGCAGCTTAACCTCAGCGGGGGGAAAAGAGACCCAGTACTTC
CDR3 protein: CASSLTSAGGKETQYF

clone size: -
V gene: TRBV12-5
D gene: -
J gene: TRBJ2-1
CDR3 DNA: TGTGCTAGTGGTCAGACCGGGACACCTATCAAGCAGTCCTACAATGAGCAGTTCTTC
CDR3 protein: CASGQTGTPIKQSYNEQFF

clone size: -
V gene: TRBV5-1
D gene: TRBD2
J gene: TRBJ2-3
CDR3 DNA: TGCGCCAGCAGCTTGAGCGGGACTAGCACAGATACGCAGTATTTT
CDR3 protein: CASSLSGTSTDTQYF

clone size: -
V gene: TRBV5-1
D gene: TRBD1
J gene: TRBJ2-7
CDR3 DNA: TGCGCCAGCAGCTCGCCGGGACAGGCCCTATACGAGCAGTACTTC
CDR3 protein: CASSSPGQALYEQYF

clone size: -
V gene: TRBV7-9
D gene: TRBD1
J gene: TRBJ1-1
CDR3 DNA: TGTGCCAGCAGCTCCAAGACAGGGGAAACGGAAGCTTTCTTT
CDR3 protein: CASSSKTGETEAFF

clone size: -
V gene: TRBV19
D gene: TRBD1
J gene: TRBJ2-1
CDR3 DNA: TGTGCCAGTAGTATGGGACAGGGCATCTACAATGAGCAGTTCTTC
CDR3 protein: CASSMGQGIYNEQFF

clone size: -
V gene: TRBV4-3
D gene: TRBD2
J gene: TRBJ2-4
CDR3 DNA: TGCGCCAGCAGCCAAGGGGGCACCGGGACTAGGACCAAAAACATTCAGTACTTC
CDR3 protein: CASSQGGTGTRTKNIQYF

clone size: -
V gene: TRBV11-3
D gene: -
J gene: TRBJ1-6
CDR3 DNA: TGTGCCAGCAGCCACTACGGCGGGGATTCACCCCTCCACTTT
CDR3 protein: CASSHYGGDSPLHF

clone size: -
V gene: TRBV7-3
D gene: TRBD2
J gene: TRBJ2-7
CDR3 DNA: TGTGCCAGCAGCTTGGGGCGGGAGGAGACCTACGAGCAGTACTTC
CDR3 protein: CASSLGREETYEQYF

clone size: -
V gene: TRBV29-1
D gene: -
J gene: TRBJ2-7
CDR3 DNA: TGCAGCGTTGAACTACGGGCCAGGGGAGACTACGAGCAGTACTTC
CDR3 protein: CSVELRARGDYEQYF

clone size: -
V gene: TRBV6-5
D gene: TRBD1
J gene: TRBJ1-5
CDR3 DNA: TGTGCCAGCAGTTCCCCCGGACAGGCGACTCAGCCCCAGCATTTT
CDR3 protein: CASSSPGQATQPQHF

clone size: -
V gene: TRBV11-3
D gene: -
J gene: TRBJ1-1
CDR3 DNA: TGTGCCAGCAGCCGCAGTGGGAGGGATATGAACACTGAAGCTTTCTTT
CDR3 protein: CASSRSGRDMNTEAFF

clone size: few
V gene: TRBV5-1
D gene: TRBD2
J gene: TRBJ2-1
CDR3 DNA: TGCGCCAGCAGCGGGGAGGGGTACCCCTACAATGAGCAGTTCTTC
CDR3 protein: CASSGEGYPYNEQFF

clone size: -
V gene: TRBV19
D gene: TRBD2
J gene: TRBJ2-3
CDR3 DNA: TGTGCCAGTAGTATATCTAGCGGGATCACAGATACGCAGTATTTT
CDR3 protein: CASSISSGITDTQYF

clone size: -
V gene: TRBV7-6
D gene: TRBD1
J gene: TRBJ2-7
CDR3 DNA: TGTGCCAGCAGCTCATACGGACAGGGCGCCTACGAGCAGTACTTC
CDR3 protein: CASSSYGQGAYEQYF

clone size: -
V gene: TRBV13
D gene: -
J gene: TRBJ2-1
CDR3 DNA: TGTGCCAGCAGCTTATCCGGGACAAAATACAATGAGCAGTTCTTC
CDR3 protein: CASSLSGTKYNEQFF

clone size: -
V gene: TRBV7-2
D gene: -
J gene: TRBJ1-1
CDR3 DNA: TGTGCCAGCAGCTTACAGGGTATGGGCACTGAAGCTTTCTTT
CDR3 protein: CASSLQGMGTEAFF

clone size: -
V gene: TRBV6-5
D gene: TRBD1
J gene: TRBJ2-2
CDR3 DNA: TGTGCCAGCAGTTACATGGGACAGGGGAACACCGGGGAGCTGTTTTTT
CDR3 protein: CASSYMGQGNTGELFF

clone size: -
V gene: TRBV15
D gene: -
J gene: TRBJ2-1
CDR3 DNA: TGTGCCACCAGCAGAGATCTCGGACTGCCGGATGAGCAGTTCTTC
CDR3 protein: CATSRDLGLPDEQFF

clone size: -
V gene: TRBV27
D gene: TRBD2
J gene: TRBJ2-1
CDR3 DNA: TGTGCCAGCAGTTTTCTTCTTGCGGGGGGGTCGGATGAGCAGTTCTTC
CDR3 protein: CASSFLLAGGSDEQFF

clone size: -
V gene: TRBV24-1
D gene: TRBD2
J gene: TRBJ2-1
CDR3 DNA: TGTGCCACCAGTGAGACTCTAGCGGCCCTCTCCTACAATGAGCAGTTCTTC
CDR3 protein: CATSETLAALSYNEQFF

clone size: -
V gene: TRBV5-1
D gene: -
J gene: TRBJ2-7
CDR3 DNA: TGCGCCAGCAGCTCTACAGAAGACCCCTACGAGCAGTACTTC
CDR3 protein: CASSSTEDPYEQYF

clone size: -
V gene: TRBV27
D gene: TRBD2
J gene: TRBJ2-1
CDR3 DNA: TGTGCCAGTACCCGACTAGCGGGGTCATTGAATGAGCAGTTCTTC
CDR3 protein: CASTRLAGSLNEQFF

clone size: -
V gene: TRBV6-5
D gene: -
J gene: TRBJ1-5
CDR3 DNA: TGTGCCAGCAGCCCGGGTTGGGGCAATCAGCCCCAGCATTTT
CDR3 protein: CASSPGWGNQPQHF

clone size: few
V gene: TRBV11-3
D gene: -
J gene: TRBJ2-5
CDR3 DNA: TGTGCCAGCAGCCCACGGAATAGGGGCCTCCAAGAGACCCAGTACTTC
CDR3 protein: CASSPRNRGLQETQYF

clone size: -
V gene: TRBV7-8
D gene: -
J gene: TRBJ1-5
CDR3 DNA: TGTGCCAGCAGCTTATCCGGGACACCAAATAGCAATCAGCCCCAGCATTTT
CDR3 protein: CASSLSGTPNSNQPQHF

clone size: -
V gene: TRBV4-3
D gene: TRBD2
J gene: TRBJ2-1
CDR3 DNA: TGCGCCAGCAGCCAAGGTAGGGAAGCGGGGCCCCACAATGAGCAGTTCTTC
CDR3 protein: CASSQGREAGPHNEQFF

clone size: -
V gene: TRBV6-2/TRBV6-3
D gene: TRBD2
J gene: TRBJ2-3
CDR3 DNA: TGTGCCAGCAGCCAAACTAGCGGGAGGGCGACAGATACGCAGTATTTT
CDR3 protein: CASSQTSGRATDTQYF

clone size: -
V gene: TRBV2
D gene: -
J gene: TRBJ2-1
CDR3 DNA: TGTGCCAGCAGGGGAAATACAGGGTACAATGAGCAGTTCTTC
CDR3 protein: CASRGNTGYNEQFF

clone size: -
V gene: TRBV6-5
D gene: TRBD2
J gene: TRBJ2-3
CDR3 DNA: TGTGCCAGCAGCGATAGAGCGGGGAGCACAGATACGCAGTATTTT
CDR3 protein: CASSDRAGSTDTQYF

clone size: -
V gene: TRBV13
D gene: TRBD2
J gene: TRBJ2-7
CDR3 DNA: TGTGCCAGCAGCCCTCGGACTAGCTCCCACGAGCAGTACTTC
CDR3 protein: CASSPRTSSHEQYF

clone size: -
V gene: TRBV27
D gene: -
J gene: TRBJ1-2
CDR3 DNA: TGTGCCAGCAGTTTATCGGAGAAGAATGGCTACACCTTC
CDR3 protein: CASSLSEKNGYTF

clone size: -
V gene: TRBV18
D gene: -
J gene: TRBJ2-5
CDR3 DNA: TGTGCCAGCTCACCACCGTGGAGGGGCGCGGAGACCCAGTACTTC
CDR3 protein: CASSPPWRGAETQYF

clone size: once
V gene: TRBV10-3
D gene: TRBD2
J gene: TRBJ2-3
CDR3 DNA: TGTGCCATCAGTTTTAGCGGGAGGGCCGGGAGCACAGATACGCAGTATTTT
CDR3 protein: CAISFSGRAGSTDTQYF

clone size: -
V gene: TRBV5-1
D gene: -
J gene: TRBJ1-6
CDR3 DNA: TGCGCCAGCAGAAATAACCCGCAGGGTGGAAATTCACCCCTCCACTTT
CDR3 protein: CASRNNPQGGNSPLHF

clone size: -
V gene: TRBV11-3
D gene: -
J gene: TRBJ1-1
CDR3 DNA: TGTGCCAGCAGCCCATCCGGGACAAGGAACACTGAAGCTTTCTTT
CDR3 protein: CASSPSGTRNTEAFF

clone size: -
V gene: TRBV10-3
D gene: TRBD2
J gene: TRBJ2-7
CDR3 DNA: TGTGCCATCAGTGAGGCGGCTAGCGGGAGCTACGAGCAGTACTTC
CDR3 protein: CAISEAASGSYEQYF

clone size: -
V gene: TRBV5-1
D gene: TRBD1
J gene: TRBJ2-1
CDR3 DNA: TGCGCCAGCAGCGACAAACAGGGGGCGGCCAATGAGCAGTTCTTC
CDR3 protein: CASSDKQGAANEQFF

clone size: -
V gene: TRBV11-2
D gene: -
J gene: TRBJ1-3
CDR3 DNA: TGTGCCAGCAGCTTAGTACCCCAGGGACTTCTAGGAAACACCATATATTTT
CDR3 protein: CASSLVPQGLLGNTIYF

clone size: -
V gene: TRBV3-1/TRBV3-2
D gene: -
J gene: TRBJ1-2
CDR3 DNA: TGTGCCAGCAGCCAAGGAAGGAGGGAGGGGGATTTGTGGTATGGCTACACCTTC
CDR3 protein: CASSQGRREGDLWYGYTF

clone size: -
V gene: TRBV19
D gene: TRBD1
J gene: TRBJ1-1
CDR3 DNA: TGTGCCAGTAGTACCCCGGGACAGGGGCTAAACACTGAAGCTTTCTTT
CDR3 protein: CASSTPGQGLNTEAFF